This T cell receptor (beta chain) was found in a study of blood T cell repertoires in COVID-19. Study summary: COVID-19 samples, acute and convalescent, were from the United States, Italy and Spain. T cells, B-cell-depleted T cells, or PBMCs supplied cDNA or gDNA.

Generated by immunoSEQ multiplex PCR, the TCRdb table keeps only in-frame clones and is missing some. Of about 45,000 clones in the sample, around 92% were seen once. The receptor's source is a human donor in a cohort sampled during active COVID-19. The material sequenced was peripheral blood.

Written as DNA, the CDR3 is TGTGCCAGCAGCCCCTGGACAGGGAAGGTCTACAATGAGCAGTTCTTC. The encoded protein is CASSPWTGKVYNEQFF. The chain is built from TRBV5-4 and TRBJ2-1, with 8 bases fitting TRBD1. Germline lookup yields CDR1 SGHNT and CDR2 YYREEE (reference sequence). The CDR3 has 16 amino acids. V was clipped by 4 bases and J by 3 bases; unmatched bases: 9.